Listed below are T cell receptor beta chains from one sample, sequenced in a study of cytomegalovirus exposure and HLA in healthy donors. Assay used: immunoSEQ multiplex PCR; TCRdb lists only in-frame clones, some missing. This table holds 130,000 or so clones, roughly 90% found once. Specimen: PBMCs. All receptors derive from a woman aged 18-29 years in good health and CMV-seronegative. Each CDR3 is given with its conserved first and last residue. The D gene is left open where the match is weak. Size is stated for part of the rows, as once, few or many counts, or as a class when the clone is expanded.

j_call d_call v_call cdr3_length clone_size cdr3_aa cdr3_nt
TRBJ2-7 . TRBV4-3 14 . CASSQGVAAYEQYF TGCGCCAGCAGCCAAGGTGTAGCCGCCTACGAGCAGTACTTC
TRBJ2-1 TRBD2 TRBV11-1 16 . CASSWGLAEVYNEQFF TGTGCCAGCAGCTGGGGACTAGCGGAAGTCTACAATGAGCAGTTCTTC
TRBJ2-3 TRBD2 TRBV6-4 18 once CASSDSGGGGGSTDTQYF TGTGCCAGCAGTGACTCTGGCGGGGGAGGAGGGAGCACAGATACGCAGTATTTT
TRBJ2-7 TRBD2 TRBV9 16 . CASSVGLGGTNGEQYF TGTGCCAGCAGCGTAGGATTGGGCGGGACTAATGGCGAGCAGTACTTC
TRBJ1-5 . TRBV7-2 13 . CASSLINLQPQHF TGTGCCAGCAGCCTAATCAACCTTCAGCCCCAGCATTTT
TRBJ1-5 TRBD1 TRBV27 14 . CASSPRGLNQPQHF TGTGCCAGCTCCCCCAGGGGGCTCAATCAGCCCCAGCATTTT
TRBJ2-7 TRBD2 TRBV7-8 19 . CASSPRGLAGKASRVGQYF TGTGCCAGCAGCCCACGAGGGCTAGCGGGAAAAGCGTCTCGGGTTGGGCAGTACTTC
TRBJ2-3 TRBD2 TRBV6-4 16 . CASSAHSGMSTDTQYF TGTGCCAGCAGTGCCCATAGCGGGATGAGCACAGATACGCAGTATTTT
TRBJ2-2 . TRBV4-1 17 . CASSQALGRPNTGELFF TGCGCCAGCAGCCAGGCCCTGGGGCGTCCGAACACCGGGGAGCTGTTTTTT
TRBJ2-7 TRBD1 TRBV13 15 . CASSFRTGSHYEQYF TGTGCCAGCAGCTTCCGGACAGGGAGTCACTACGAGCAGTACTTC
TRBJ1-1 . TRBV4-2 16 . CASSQAGSGMNTEAFF TGTGCCAGCAGCCAAGCTGGGTCCGGGATGAACACTGAAGCTTTCTTT
TRBJ2-5 TRBD1 TRBV6-5 14 . CASSPGGARETQYF TGTGCCAGCAGTCCAGGGGGCGCGCGGGAGACCCAGTACTTC
TRBJ2-7 TRBD2 TRBV11-2 16 . CASSLDPGLAGREQYF TGTGCCAGCAGCTTAGACCCTGGACTAGCGGGACGCGAGCAGTACTTC
TRBJ2-3 . TRBV7-8 14 . CASSLDGGPDTQYF TGTGCCAGCAGCTTAGATGGAGGTCCCGATACGCAGTATTTT
TRBJ2-7 . TRBV28 11 . CASRWEYEQYF TGTGCCAGCAGGTGGGAGTACGAGCAGTACTTC
TRBJ1-2 . TRBV6-6 10 . CASGRYGYTF TGTGCCAGCGGTAGATATGGCTACACCTTC
TRBJ2-6 . TRBV5-1 18 . CASSRRGGLDSGANVLTF TGCGCCAGCAGCCGGCGCGGAGGTCTCGACTCTGGGGCCAACGTCCTGACTTTC
TRBJ2-1 TRBD1 TRBV7-2 16 . CASKTRVDRGDNEQFF TGTGCCAGCAAAACCAGGGTGGACAGGGGGGACAATGAGCAGTTCTTC
TRBJ1-5 TRBD1 TRBV5-5 15 . CASSPGQGRSQPQHF TGTGCCAGCAGCCCGGGACAGGGAAGGAGTCAGCCCCAGCATTTT
TRBJ2-3 TRBD2 TRBV5-5 16 . CASSARTSGGANTQYF TGTGCCAGCAGCGCAAGGACTAGCGGGGGGGCCAATACGCAGTATTTT
TRBJ2-7 . TRBV7-9 12 . CASSLEGGQKSF TGTGCCAGCAGCTTAGAAGGCGGGCAGAAAAGCTTC
TRBJ2-7 TRBD1 TRBV11-3 13 . CASSLGTAYEQYF TGTGCCAGCAGCCTAGGGACAGCCTACGAGCAGTACTTC